This TCR beta chain is from a study of a mutant IDH1 vaccine in newly diagnosed glioma listed by TCRdb under 2021. With respect to the entire study: Patients were given eight vaccinations, in weeks 1, 3, 5, 7, 11, 15, 19 and 23, which matched visits V03 through V10. Longitudinal TCRB deep sequencing was done for 25 to 30 treated patients, wherever samples were available for exploratory analyses. Of the approximately 35 treated patients, about 62% were male and 37.5% were female, and a mean age of roughly 37 years was recorded. Before enrollment, most patients had been given radiochemotherapy with temozolomide as standard therapy, while the rest had received either radiotherapy alone or temozolomide alone. Vaccination started 4-6 weeks after radiotherapy alone, or was given together with temozolomide cycles in the groups whose treatment included chemotherapy. Peripheral blood was drawn at six visits: V03 (baseline), V05, V07, V10, V12 and V13. Broader findings and caveats from the paper: It was noted by the authors that analyses of patient blood samples could not be reproduced owing to sample limitations. Immune responses induced by the vaccine were seen in roughly 95% of patients across multiple MHC alleles. Pseudoprogression appeared unrelated to alterations in the top peripheral T cell clonotypes detected by TCRB sequencing. PBMC samples for TCRB deep sequencing were selected based on availability.

The protocol used for the library was the immunoSEQ multiplex PCR assay. Following the manufacturer's protocol, the hsTCRB Kit was used to amplify rearranged TCR beta chain sequences. An Illumina MiSeq was used to sequence the TCRB libraries. For the original study's pipeline: The kit vendor's proprietary platform handled demultiplexing, trimming and gene mapping. Sourced from immuneACCESS, this table was stored by TCRdb with only in-frame sequences that have V and J called. A share of the clones is absent; for the studies checked, an unresolved V gene accounts for under half, and the remainder has no known explanation. V, J and clone size derive from that table, while D and trimming were established from the DNA sequence. This sample gives 100,000 to 120,000 clones in total; roughly nine tenths of them show up just once. The top ten clonotypes cover around 0.61% of the sample. The time point label here, explained by the study, means: week 11, during vaccination. Each vaccine dose, consisting of 300 ug of a 20-mer mutant IDH1 peptide in Montanide, was administered subcutaneously with topical imiquimod. The donors had newly diagnosed IDH1-mutant astrocytomas of WHO grade 3 or 4 that showed loss of nuclear ATRX. The samples were drawn from NOA16, a multicentre, single-arm, open-label phase I trial in Germany that tested a mutant IDH1 peptide vaccine in humans for the first time. Genomic DNA for TCRB sequencing was extracted from EDTA blood using the DNeasy Blood and Tissue Kit.

About this clone itself: Its recognized antigen is unknown. Base qualities are not recorded, but no much larger clone differs from it by a single base.

The source material was PBMCs, sampled from a glioma patient whose treatment included an IDH1 peptide vaccine. The origin of this receptor is a woman aged 45-59 years with glioma.

Here is the DNA: TGTGCCAGCAGTGAAGCGTCCCCAGATACGCAGTATTTT. Its amino acids are CASSEASPDTQYF. Recombination linked TRBV6-5 to TRBJ2-3; no D gene is confidently identified. CDR1 and CDR2, per the germline V gene, are MNHEY and SVGAGI. V is reduced by 5 bases and J by 4 bases, leaving a spacing of 10 bases between them. The CDR3, from cysteine to phenylalanine, totals 13 residues. Only CDR3 DNA remains: 39 bases, in frame from the first base.